Following are 2 T cell receptor beta chains from one sample sequenced in a study of T cells in Graves' hyperthyroidism and ophthalmopathy. Authors of the study amplified TCR beta CDR3 regions from RNA transcripts. HTBI primers were the set used in a first-round RT-PCR of the TCR CDR3. TCRdb recomputed calls from the multiplex PCR reads with MiXCR, one row per CDR3 protein. This table holds 600,000 or so distinct CDR3 sequences, around 16% found once. Sequenced input: blood. Receptors originate from a woman between 25 and 40 years old with Graves' hyperthyroidism.

The chain combines TRBV20-1 with TRBJ2-7, with 7 positions matching TRBD2. CDR3 length equals 16 residues. V shed 0 bases and J 2 bases; nucleotides not matched to a gene: 10. The germline gives CDR1 DFQATT, CDR2 SNEGSKA (reference sequence). The CDR3 DNA sequence: TGCAGTGCTAGAGATTTAGGGCGGCTAGCGGCCTACGAGCAGTACTTC. It yields the protein CSARDLGRLAAYEQYF.

This rearrangement joins TRBV10-3 to TRBJ1-5; D is unclear. Trimming removed 1 base at V and 10 bases at J, with 11 bases between. Looked up from germline, CDR1 is ENHRY and CDR2 is SYGVKD. CDR3 length: 13 residues. The CDR3 DNA reads as TGTGCCATCAGTGAGTTGGTGAGTACACCCCAGCATTTT. This codes for CAISELVSTPQHF.